This T cell receptor (beta chain) was found in a study of CD8 T cells in ankylosing spondylitis. Between the trimmed V and J ends, which lost 1 base and 5 bases, there was a span of 8 bases. Looked up from germline, CDR1 is SGHTA and CDR2 is FQGTGA. CDR3 size: 13 residues. TCRdb reprocessed the 5' RACE reads via MiXCR and lists one record per CDR3 protein. The sample has 120,000 or so distinct CDR3 sequences; around 15% are singletons. This clonotype was seen only a few times. Specimen: blood, either unsorted or a sorted T cell fraction (not recorded which). The rearrangement uses TRBV7-3 and TRBJ2-5; no clear D. This receptor was obtained from a female donor with ankylosing spondylitis or in good health (not recorded which). The CDR3 loop is CASSLNSRETQYF. The CDR3 nucleotides read TGTGCCAGCAGCTTAAACTCGAGGGAGACCCAGTACTTC.